This T cell receptor beta chain is from a study of control samples from healthy donors and cancer patients. Profiling relied on immunoSEQ multiplex PCR, and the TCRdb table lists in-frame clones only, not all of them. The repertoire consists of 100,000 to 150,000 clones, with over 75% occurring once and the leading ten covering roughly 2.6%. The CDR3 consists of 12 residues. Germline V gives CDR1 LGHNA, CDR2 YNFKEQ. Trimming stripped 3 bases from V and 6 bases from J, with 8 bases between. This clone was detected once. Sequencing input: blood. The chain links TRBV4-2 to TRBJ1-2, with a tentative D call TRBD1 (5 bases). The sequence was collected from a man aged 35 to 55 in good health. CDR3 coding DNA: TGTGCCAGCAGCCATAGAGGGGATGGCTACACCTTC. This sequence encodes CASSHRGDGYTF.